What follows describes a single TCR beta chain. The protocol was immunoSEQ multiplex PCR, while the TCRdb copy is restricted to in-frame clones and leaves out a portion. The sample records just over 650,000 clones, 75% to 90% being singletons. The data derive from a study of blood T cell repertoires in COVID-19. The V end was cut by 0 bases, the J end by 1 base, with 18 bases between. The CDR3 is 18 residues long. CDR1 and CDR2 (germline): MGHRA, YSYEKL. This chain joins TRBV4-1 and TRBJ1-1; D is uncertain. The sequence came from a woman aged 18-29 years with acute or convalescent COVID-19. Source material: peripheral blood. This CDR3 reads CASSQDAPLMRTNTEAFF. The CDR3 nucleotides read TGCGCCAGCAGCCAAGATGCCCCGCTGATGAGAACGAACACTGAAGCTTTCTTT.